The rows below give T cell receptor beta chains drawn from one sample of a study of metastatic and nonmetastatic thyroid tumors. Via MiXCR, TCRdb re-called the PCR reads. In the table there are 20,000 to 30,000 clones, 14% to 15% of which are singletons. Specimen: blood. These receptors were obtained from a female donor with papillary thyroid cancer or a benign thyroid nodule (not recorded which). Some clones in this sample may be carry-over from other donors' samples. The CDR3 runs from the conserved cysteine through the conserved F or W. Fields, in order: D gene, clone size, J gene, CDR3 length, V gene, CDR3 DNA, CDR3 protein. The D gene is left open where the match is weak. Only part of the rows carry a size: once, few, many, or a class if the clone is expanded.

D: .; size: many; J: TRBJ2-1; length: 12; V: TRBV12-3/TRBV12-4; DNA: TGTGCCAGCAGTTTCGGCCCCGATGAGCAGTTCTTC; CDR3: CASSFGPDEQFF
D: TRBD1; size: many; J: TRBJ2-2; length: 15; V: TRBV19; DNA: TGTGCCAGTAGCCCCGGACAGGGTAGGATCGGGGAGCTGTTTTTT; CDR3: CASSPGQGRIGELFF
D: .; size: many; J: TRBJ2-1; length: 13; V: TRBV20-1; DNA: TGCAGTGCTACGACGGAGACCTACAATGAGCAGTTCTTC; CDR3: CSATTETYNEQFF
D: TRBD2; size: many; J: TRBJ2-1; length: 14; V: TRBV7-2; DNA: TGTGCCAGCAGTGGGACTAGTGCCTTTAATGAGCAGTTCTTC; CDR3: CASSGTSAFNEQFF
D: .; size: few; J: TRBJ1-1; length: 13; V: TRBV10-3; DNA: TGTGCCATCATTGATACGGTCCTGACTGAAGCTTTCTTT; CDR3: CAIIDTVLTEAFF
D: .; size: many; J: TRBJ2-2; length: 13; V: TRBV9; DNA: TGTGCCAGCAGCCCCTCCTACGACGGGGAGCTGTTTTTT; CDR3: CASSPSYDGELFF
D: .; size: many; J: TRBJ1-5; length: 18; V: TRBV19; DNA: TGTGCCAGTAGTATGGCCCCAATTCAGGGTAAAAGCAATCAGCCCCAGCATTTT; CDR3: CASSMAPIQGKSNQPQHF
D: .; size: medium-sized; J: TRBJ1-2; length: 13; V: TRBV6-1; DNA: TGTGCCAGCAGCCAAGGGGCAGTTGGGCCCCACACCTTC; CDR3: CASSQGAVGPHTF
D: .; size: many; J: TRBJ1-2; length: 11; V: TRBV27; DNA: TGTGCCAGCCGTGGGTCCGGGAGCTACACCTTC; CDR3: CASRGSGSYTF
D: TRBD2; size: many; J: TRBJ2-3; length: 18; V: TRBV14; DNA: TGTGCCAGCAGCCTTCGACTAGCGGGAGGTCTAAGCACAGATACGCAGTATTTT; CDR3: CASSLRLAGGLSTDTQYF
D: .; size: .; J: TRBJ2-6; length: 14; V: TRBV6-2/TRBV6-3; DNA: TGTGCCAGCAGTGACAACTCTGGGGCCAACGTCCTGACTTTC; CDR3: CASSDNSGANVLTF
D: .; size: .; J: TRBJ1-3; length: 15; V: TRBV11-2; DNA: TGTGCCAGCAGCTTAGATGGCGCGCAAGGAAACAGCATATATTTT; CDR3: CASSLDGAQGNSIYF
D: .; size: few; J: TRBJ1-1; length: 13; V: TRBV24-1; DNA: TGTGCCACCCGGGGTATCGAAGACACTGAAGCTTTCTTT; CDR3: CATRGIEDTEAFF
D: .; size: many; J: TRBJ2-6; length: 16; V: TRBV28; DNA: TGTGCCAGCAGTCCCCCCGGGGCCTCTGGGGCCAACGTCCTGACTTTC; CDR3: CASSPPGASGANVLTF
D: TRBD2; size: .; J: TRBJ2-3; length: 14; V: TRBV9; DNA: TGTGCCAGCAGCGTAGGCGGGAGTAGAGATACGCAGTATTTT; CDR3: CASSVGGSRDTQYF
D: .; size: .; J: TRBJ2-7; length: 16; V: TRBV19; DNA: TGTGCCAGTAGTCGGGGGATGGACCCGACAACCTACGAGCAGTACTTC; CDR3: CASSRGMDPTTYEQYF
D: .; size: medium-sized; J: TRBJ2-7; length: 12; V: TRBV2; DNA: TGTGCCAGCACGGTCCCCCTGAGGGAGCAGTACTTC; CDR3: CASTVPLREQYF
D: TRBD2; size: many; J: TRBJ2-5; length: 13; V: TRBV9; DNA: TGTGCCAGCAGCGTAGACGGGGGGGAGACCCAGTACTTC; CDR3: CASSVDGGETQYF
D: .; size: many; J: TRBJ2-3; length: 10; V: TRBV18; DNA: TGTGCCAGCTCTCCCCATACGCAGTATTTT; CDR3: CASSPHTQYF
D: .; size: .; J: TRBJ2-7; length: 12; V: TRBV27; DNA: TGTTCAACAGGACAGGAGGGGTACGAGCAGTACTTC; CDR3: CSTGQEGYEQYF
D: TRBD2; size: many; J: TRBJ2-3; length: 16; V: TRBV28; DNA: TGTGCCAGCACCGTATCCGGGACTAGCGGCACAGATACGCAGTATTTT; CDR3: CASTVSGTSGTDTQYF
D: .; size: .; J: TRBJ2-5; length: 13; V: TRBV5-4; DNA: TGTGCCAGCAGCTTGACCGGAGGAGAGACCCAGTACTTC; CDR3: CASSLTGGETQYF
D: .; size: few; J: TRBJ1-1; length: 13; V: TRBV12-3/TRBV12-4; DNA: TGTGCCAGCAGTCCCGCAGGGAACACTGAGGCTTTCTTT; CDR3: CASSPAGNTEAFF
D: TRBD1; size: many; J: TRBJ1-2; length: 14; V: TRBV24-1; DNA: TGTGCCACCACACACTTAGGACAGGGATGTGGCTACACCTTC; CDR3: CATTHLGQGCGYTF
D: TRBD2; size: many; J: TRBJ2-7; length: 16; V: TRBV7-8; DNA: TGTGCCAGCAGCTCCCCAGCTCCGGGGGGGGTTTACGAGCAGTACTTC; CDR3: CASSSPAPGGVYEQYF
D: TRBD1; size: .; J: TRBJ2-7; length: 15; V: TRBV4-1; DNA: TGCGCCAGCAGCCAGTCACCGGGACAGCCTTTGGAGCAGTACTTC; CDR3: CASSQSPGQPLEQYF
D: TRBD2; size: many; J: TRBJ2-7; length: 13; V: TRBV10-3; DNA: TGTGCCATCAGTGACCAGGGAGGGCACGAGCAGTACTTC; CDR3: CAISDQGGHEQYF
D: .; size: many; J: TRBJ1-2; length: 13; V: TRBV5-6; DNA: TGTGCCAGCAGCCGCCGGGCTAACTATGGCTACACCTTC; CDR3: CASSRRANYGYTF
D: TRBD2; size: medium-sized; J: TRBJ2-7; length: 14; V: TRBV5-1; DNA: TGCGCCAGCAGCCCTAGCGGGAGGGCGAGGGAGCAGTACTTC; CDR3: CASSPSGRAREQYF
D: TRBD2; size: many; J: TRBJ2-1; length: 18; V: TRBV4-1; DNA: TGCGCCAGCAGCCCCCCGAGTTCGACTAGCGGACACTACAATGAGCAGTTCTTC; CDR3: CASSPPSSTSGHYNEQFF
D: .; size: many; J: TRBJ2-3; length: 10; V: TRBV4-2; DNA: TGTGCCAGTACTCCGGATACGCAGTATTTT; CDR3: CASTPDTQYF
D: TRBD1; size: .; J: TRBJ1-2; length: 15; V: TRBV5-5; DNA: TGTGCCAGCAGCTTTCTCGGCAGGGGGACCTATGGCTACACCTTC; CDR3: CASSFLGRGTYGYTF
D: .; size: many; J: TRBJ2-1; length: 18; V: TRBV9; DNA: TGTGCCAGCAGCACCTCCCGGGACTCAGGTACCCCGTACAATGAGCAGTTCTTC; CDR3: CASSTSRDSGTPYNEQFF
D: .; size: many; J: TRBJ2-3; length: 12; V: TRBV11-2; DNA: TGTGCCAGCAGCCCATCGACAGATACGCAGTATTTT; CDR3: CASSPSTDTQYF
D: TRBD2; size: many; J: TRBJ2-2; length: 16; V: TRBV19; DNA: TGTGCCAGTATGGGCGGGAGGGCCTGGGACACCGGGGAGCTGTTTTTT; CDR3: CASMGGRAWDTGELFF
D: TRBD2; size: many; J: TRBJ2-1; length: 16; V: TRBV20-1; DNA: TGCAGTGCGCCACACCCGGGACTAGCGCTGTACAATGAGCAGTTCTTC; CDR3: CSAPHPGLALYNEQFF
D: .; size: many; J: TRBJ1-2; length: 13; V: TRBV5-6; DNA: TGTGCCAGCAGCTTGAGAAGATCCTATGGCTACACCTTC; CDR3: CASSLRRSYGYTF
D: TRBD2; size: many; J: TRBJ2-3; length: 18; V: TRBV7-8; DNA: TGTGCCAGCAGCCGATCGGGACTAGCGGGAGGTGGGGCAGATACGCAGTATTTT; CDR3: CASSRSGLAGGGADTQYF
D: TRBD2; size: .; J: TRBJ2-1; length: 16; V: TRBV10-3; DNA: TGTGCCAGCAGCGGAGGGGGGGAAGCGGGAGTGAGTGAGCAGTTCTTC; CDR3: CASSGGGEAGVSEQFF